Following are 16 T cell receptor beta chains from one sample sequenced in a study of cytomegalovirus exposure and HLA in healthy donors. Primers: 60 Vbeta forward and 13 Jbeta reverse. Profiling relied on immunoSEQ multiplex PCR, and the TCRdb table lists in-frame clones only, not all of them. The sample holds about 120,000 clones, 80% seen once. The sequenced sample consisted of PBMCs. The receptors stem from a man in his thirties or forties in good health and CMV-seropositive.

The V call is TRBV30, the J call TRBJ1-2; weak D call: TRBD1 (5 bases). CDR3 length: 13 residues. Looked up from germline, CDR1 is GTSNPN and CDR2 is SVGIG (reference sequence). Between the trimmed V and J ends, which lost 3 bases and 0 bases, there was a span of 8 bases. The CDR3 loop is CAWSREANYGYTF. The CDR3, as DNA: TGTGCCTGGAGCAGGGAGGCTAACTATGGCTACACCTTC.

This clone was observed a few times. This rearrangement joins TRBV6-5 to TRBJ1-6; D is ambiguous. The V end lost 6 bases, the J end lost 7 bases, and 10 bases lay between the germline ends. Per the germline V gene, CDR1 is MNHEY and CDR2 is SVGAGI. This CDR3 spans 13 amino acids. CDR3 coding DNA: TGTGCCAGCAGCTCGCAGTTGAATTCACCCCTCCACTTT. It yields the protein CASSSQLNSPLHF.

The chain uses TRBV6-1 and TRBJ2-1; possibly TRBD1 for D (6 bases). This CDR3 has 15 amino acids. Germline CDR1 MNHNS, CDR2 SASEGT. Trimming took off 6 bases at V and 5 bases at J, with 17 bases between the two ends. The CDR3 coding sequence is TGTGCCAGCAGCCTACAGGGTCCAGGGAACAATGAGCAGTTCTTC. Translating it yields CASSLQGPGNNEQFF.

V and J are TRBV6-5 and TRBJ2-5, with D unclear. This CDR3 has 13 residues. Trimming cost V 9 bases and J 4 bases, with 15 bases left between them. The germline V gene encodes CDR1 MNHEY and CDR2 SVGAGI. The CDR3 DNA reads as TGTGCCAGTGTAGCAAAAACGGGAGAGACCCAGTACTTC. This sequence encodes CASVAKTGETQYF.

The chain is built from TRBV18 and TRBJ2-1; TRBD1 agrees at 8 bases. The CDR3 is made up of 15 amino acids. Per the germline V gene, CDR1 is KGHSH and CDR2 is LQKENI. Trimming took 4 bases from V and 6 from J; bases not matched to a gene: 8. For the CDR3, the DNA is TGTGCCAGCTCACGGTATGACAGGGGAGGCAATGAGCAGTTCTTC. It specifies CASSRYDRGGNEQFF.

The genes are TRBV25-1 and TRBJ1-1; TRBD1 is a possible D gene (6 bases). V was pared by 0 bases and J by 5 bases, with 13 bases between. From germline, CDR1 is MGHDK and CDR2 SYGVNS. The CDR3 extends over 15 amino acids. CDR3 loop: CASSEYGGGGTEAFF. The DNA of the CDR3 is TGTGCCAGCAGTGAATATGGGGGCGGTGGTACTGAAGCTTTCTTT.

The rearrangement uses TRBV7-2 and TRBJ1-6, with 7 bases identical to TRBD1. This CDR3 is 15 amino acids long. Germline loops: CDR1 SGHTA, CDR2 FQGNSA. V was clipped by 5 bases and J by 7 bases; unmatched bases: 8. CDR3 loop: CASSPGTVRNSPLHF. The CDR3 nucleotides are TGTGCCAGCAGCCCCGGGACAGTCAGAAATTCACCCCTCCACTTT.

Of note for this clone: Since the CDR3 does not end with the conserved phenylalanine or tryptophan, this likely comes from a read error. Because the CDR3's place on the DNA is in doubt, the DNA is left out and the CDR3 is given as listed by TCRdb. The genes are TRBV5-6 and TRBJ2-4; the table's D call, TRBD1, has no DNA check behind it. The CDR3 is 13 amino acids in total, end residues counted. Germline V gene sequence: CDR1 SGHDT, CDR2 YYEEEE. This CDR3 is CASSLAKRHPPIL.

The chain employs TRBV7-6 and TRBJ1-5; D is possibly TRBD1 (6 bases). The CDR3 totals 16 residues. Germline loops: CDR1 SGHVS, CDR2 FNYEAQ. V lost 3 bases, J lost 4 bases, and 16 bases lay in between. CDR3 sequence: CASSFQGPWSNQPQHF. The CDR3 DNA reads TGTGCCAGCAGCTTCCAGGGGCCATGGAGTAATCAGCCCCAGCATTTT.

This rearrangement joins TRBV14 to TRBJ2-3; tentative D call: TRBD1 (6 bases). From germline, CDR1 is SGHDN and CDR2 FVKESK. With 3 bases removed from V and 4 bases from J, the gap between germline ends came to 29 bases. The CDR3 length is 20 residues. The DNA of the CDR3 is TGTGCCAGCAGCCAGCCCGCAAGGGGGTACCACTTTGTAACTGCAGATACGCAGTATTTT. It yields the protein CASSQPARGYHFVTADTQYF.

As concerns this clone: Additional DNA sequences in this sample encode the identical CDR3. J is TRBJ1-5 and V is TRBV28; TRBD1 might be the D (5 bases). The CDR3 loop spans 14 amino acids. CDR1 and CDR2 from the germline V gene are MDHEN and SYDVKM. Trimming removed 2 bases from V and 1 base from J, with 6 bases in between. The CDR3 DNA is TGTGCCAGCAGTTTAGGGGGGAGCAATCAGCCCCAGCATTTT. This codes for CASSLGGSNQPQHF.

The CDR3 is CASSRTRGGETGELFF. Written as DNA, the CDR3 is TGTGCCAGCAGCAGGACCCGAGGAGGGGAGACCGGGGAGCTGTTTTTT. The gene calls are TRBV9 and TRBJ2-2; tentatively, D is TRBD2 (6 bases). Germline V gene lookup returns CDR1 SGDLS and CDR2 YYNGEE. Between the trimmed V and J ends, which lost 4 bases and 5 bases, there was a span of 18 bases. CDR3 length equals 16 residues. The full variable domain, its missing parts supplied by reference TRBV9 and TRBJ2-2, is DSGVTQTPKHLITATGQRVTLRCSPRSGDLSVYWYQQSLDQGLQFLIQYYNGEERAKGNILERFSAQQFPDLHSELNLSSLELGDSALYFCASSRTRGGETGELFFGEGSRLTVL.

The chain is built from TRBV27 and TRBJ1-5; possible D gene TRBD1, 6 bases. The CDR3 spans 13 residues. Looked up from germline, CDR1 is MNHEY and CDR2 is SMNVEV (reference sequence). Trimming cost V 2 bases and J 5 bases, with 7 bases left between them. CDR3 sequence reads: CASSLGGYQPQHF. The CDR3 DNA is TGTGCCAGCAGTTTAGGGGGCTATCAGCCCCAGCATTTT.

The CDR3 DNA follows: TGTGCCTGGAGGGGACTAGCGGGGGTAGAGACCCAGTACTTC. This sequence encodes CAWRGLAGVETQYF. The rearrangement uses TRBV30 and TRBJ2-5; 14 bases agree with TRBD2. The CDR3 has 14 residues. After removal of 3 bases from V and 4 bases from J, the junction contained 1 base not matched to a gene. CDR1 and CDR2 from the germline V gene are GTSNPN and SVGIG (reference sequence).

The rearrangement uses TRBV11-3 and TRBJ1-1; no reliable D call. V was cut by 5 bases and J by 9 bases, with 16 bases left in between. The CDR3 has 13 residues. Germline-derived CDR1 and CDR2 are SGHNT and YENEEA. CDR3 DNA sequence: TGTGCCAGCAGCACTTGGGCGGGGTCCCAAGCTTTCTTT. Translated: CASSTWAGSQAFF.

The table lists this clone with a few counts. The rearrangement uses TRBV7-2 and TRBJ1-1; D not resolved. The germline gives CDR1 SGHTA, CDR2 FQGNSA. V lost 5 bases, J lost 3 bases, and 13 bases lay in between. This CDR3 comprises 14 residues. The CDR3 DNA is TGTGCCAGCAGCGCACGAGATCAGGACACTGAAGCTTTCTTT. This sequence encodes CASSARDQDTEAFF.